These 16 T cell receptor beta chains were sequenced from one sample in a study of cytomegalovirus exposure and HLA in healthy donors. This PCR relied on a set of 60 Vbeta primers and 13 Jbeta primers. Measured with immunoSEQ multiplex PCR; TCRdb has only the in-frame clones, and not every one. In the table there are over 150,000 clones, more than 80% of which are singletons. The sequenced sample consisted of PBMCs. These receptor sequences come from a woman aged 30 to 39 in good health and CMV-seropositive.

The chain joins TRBV5-1 to TRBJ1-1, with 9 bases identical to TRBD1. The CDR3 loop spans 15 amino acids. CDR1 and CDR2 (germline): SGHRS, YFSETQ. J lost 3 bases, V lost 4 bases, and 7 bases had no gene match. CDR3 nucleotides: TGCGCCAGCAGCGAGACAGGGGGTAGGGACACTGAAGCTTTCTTT. This encodes CASSETGGRDTEAFF.

This sequence joins TRBV7-2 and TRBJ2-7, with TRBD1 matching over 8 bases. V shed 5 bases, J shed 2 bases, and the junction held 2 bases outside the gene matches. The CDR3 loop spans 13 amino acids. Germline V gene data show CDR1 as SGHTA and CDR2 as FQGNSA. The CDR3 is CASSRGQAYEQYF. The CDR3 DNA reads TGTGCCAGCAGCAGGGGACAGGCCTACGAGCAGTACTTC.

This clone appeared a few times. For the CDR3, the DNA is TGTGCCAGCAGCTTAGCTCCAGGCTCTTACTCACCCCTCCACTTT. Protein sequence: CASSLAPGSYSPLHF. This chain uses TRBV7-2 with TRBJ1-6; the D is unclear. Per the germline V gene, CDR1 is SGHTA and CDR2 is FQGNSA. The V end lost 0 bases, the J end lost 10 bases, and 13 bases lay between the germline ends. The CDR3 has 15 amino acids.

The rearrangement joins TRBV5-1 to TRBJ1-2; 8 nucleotides align to TRBD1. With 1 base clipped from V and 4 bases from J, the junction kept 3 bases outside the gene matches. The CDR3 length is 14 residues. CDR1 SGHRS and CDR2 YFSETQ come from the germline V gene. This CDR3 reads CASSLSDRGYGYTF. The CDR3 DNA is TGCGCCAGCAGCTTGAGTGACAGGGGCTATGGCTACACCTTC.

The CDR3 coding sequence is TGCGCCAGCAGCGCTAGCGGGGACTCCTACAATGAGCAGTTCTTC. This encodes CASSASGDSYNEQFF. The chain combines TRBV4-3 with TRBJ2-1; 9 bases are a match to TRBD2. Per the germline V gene, CDR1 is LGHNA and CDR2 is YSLEER. CDR3 length: 15 residues. V shed 5 bases, J shed 0 bases, and the junction held 2 bases outside the gene matches.

The CDR3 spells CASTRRSGYEQYF. CDR3 sequence (DNA): TGTGCCAGCACCCGAAGGTCGGGCTACGAGCAGTACTTC. The rearrangement joins TRBV6-6 to TRBJ2-7; D is unresolved. This CDR3 contains 13 residues. V shed 7 bases and J shed 3 bases, with 13 bases lying between them. Per germline, CDR1 MNHNY and CDR2 SVGAGI (reference sequence).

This sequence joins TRBV5-1 and TRBJ2-1; 7 nucleotides agree with TRBD1. Germline V lookup: CDR1 SGHRS, CDR2 YFSETQ. V gave up 4 bases and J gave up 15 bases; unmatched junction bases: 7. This CDR3 is built from 11 residues. The DNA of the CDR3 is TGCGCCAGCAGCCAAACAGGGGTCCCGTTCTTC. Protein product: CASSQTGVPFF.

The chain recombines TRBV6-5 with TRBJ2-5, with D perhaps matching TRBD2 (5 bases). The germline CDR1 and CDR2 sequences are MNHEY and SVGAGI. V was pared by 4 bases and J by 3 bases, with 12 bases between. The CDR3 is made up of 14 amino acids. The CDR3 spells CASSFGVRKETQYF. The CDR3 region has the DNA TGTGCCAGCAGTTTCGGGGTTCGAAAAGAGACCCAGTACTTC.

The chain combines TRBV28 with TRBJ2-7, with 15 bases lining up with TRBD2. The CDR3 runs to 16 residues. Germline V lookup: CDR1 MDHEN, CDR2 SYDVKM. After removal of 2 bases from V and 3 bases from J, the junction contained 2 bases not matched to a gene. CDR3: CASSLGTSGGHYEQYF. In nucleotides, the CDR3 is TGTGCCAGCAGTTTAGGGACTAGCGGGGGGCACTACGAGCAGTACTTC.

The gene calls are TRBV5-5 and TRBJ1-5; TRBD1 aligns across 10 bases. Trimming at V came to 4 bases and at J to 3 bases, leaving 4 bases not matched to a gene. The V gene's germline CDR1 is SGHKS and CDR2 YYEKEE (reference sequence). The CDR3 is made up of 15 amino acids. CDR3 region: CASSGQGGINQPQHF. Written as DNA, the CDR3 is TGTGCCAGCAGCGGACAGGGGGGCATCAATCAGCCCCAGCATTTT.

The chain links TRBV5-1 to TRBJ1-1; 8 bases agree with TRBD1. This CDR3 has 14 amino acids. CDR1 is SGHRS, CDR2 YFSETQ, per germline. J lost 2 bases, V lost 4 bases, and 4 bases had no gene match. CDR3 coding DNA: TGCGCCAGCAGCAGGGACAGGTCCAACACTGAAGCTTTCTTT. Its protein is CASSRDRSNTEAFF.

This rearrangement joins TRBV7-6 to TRBJ2-5; tentatively, D is TRBD2 (7 bases). CDR3 length equals 14 residues. V lost 4 bases to trimming and J lost 4 bases, with 13 bases between them. Germline loops: CDR1 SGHVS, CDR2 FNYEAQ. The CDR3 bases are TGTGCCAGCAGCTCCCGGGGGGCGGGAGAGACCCAGTACTTC. Protein: CASSSRGAGETQYF.

The V gene is TRBV11-3, the J gene TRBJ2-2; 8 bases line up with TRBD1. Germline V CDR1 and CDR2: SGHNT, YENEEA. The CDR3 runs to 16 residues. J was trimmed by 2 bases and V by 5 bases; bases with no gene match: 7. The CDR3 DNA sequence: TGTGCCAGCAGCCCCCGGACAGGGCGCAACACCGGGGAGCTGTTTTTT. Translated, it gives CASSPRTGRNTGELFF.

V gene TRBV10-3 combines with J gene TRBJ2-7; D may be TRBD1 (6 bases). V was shortened by 6 bases and J by 3 bases, with 9 bases between the two germline ends. CDR3 length equals 12 residues. Per the germline V gene, CDR1 is ENHRY and CDR2 is SYGVKD. For the CDR3, the DNA is TGTGCCATCAGCAAACAGGGCTACGAGCAGTACTTC. Amino acid sequence: CAISKQGYEQYF.

The rearrangement joins TRBV5-1 to TRBJ2-5; D is possibly TRBD1 (6 bases). The germline V gene encodes CDR1 SGHRS and CDR2 YFSETQ. This CDR3 is built from 15 residues. Trimming cost V 3 bases and J 1 base, with 13 bases left between them. The CDR3 DNA sequence: TGCGCCAGCAGCTACATACAGGGTACCCAAGAGACCCAGTACTTC. It specifies CASSYIQGTQETQYF.

The sample holds one count of this clone. The rearrangement uses TRBV6-1 and TRBJ1-4, with D tentatively TRBD1 (5 bases). Germline CDR1 reads MNHNS; CDR2 reads SASEGT. The CDR3 is 14 residues long. V was cut by 0 bases and J by 7 bases, with 9 bases left in between. The CDR3 DNA follows: TGTGCCAGCAGTGAAGCGCGGGACCCTGAAAAACTGTTTTTT. Translation gives CASSEARDPEKLFF.